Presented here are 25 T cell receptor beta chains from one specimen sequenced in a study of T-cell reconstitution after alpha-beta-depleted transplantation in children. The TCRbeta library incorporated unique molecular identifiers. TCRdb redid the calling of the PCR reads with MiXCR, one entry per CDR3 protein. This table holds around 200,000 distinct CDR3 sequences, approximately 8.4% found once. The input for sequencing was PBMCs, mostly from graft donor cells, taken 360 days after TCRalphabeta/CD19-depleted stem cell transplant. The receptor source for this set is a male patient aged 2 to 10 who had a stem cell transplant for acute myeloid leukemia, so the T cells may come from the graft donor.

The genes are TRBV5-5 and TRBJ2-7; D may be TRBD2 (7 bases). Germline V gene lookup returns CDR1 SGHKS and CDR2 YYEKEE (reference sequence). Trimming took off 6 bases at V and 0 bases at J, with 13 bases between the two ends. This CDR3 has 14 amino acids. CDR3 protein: CASKGGQSSYEQYF. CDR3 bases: TGTGCCAGCAAGGGGGGGCAGAGCTCCTACGAGCAGTACTTC.

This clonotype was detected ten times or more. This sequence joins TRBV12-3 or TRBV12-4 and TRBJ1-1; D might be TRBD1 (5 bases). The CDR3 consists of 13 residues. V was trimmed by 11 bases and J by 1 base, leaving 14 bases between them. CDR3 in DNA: TGTGCCTGTGAGCTACAGGAGAACACTGAAGCTTTCTTT. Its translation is CACELQENTEAFF.

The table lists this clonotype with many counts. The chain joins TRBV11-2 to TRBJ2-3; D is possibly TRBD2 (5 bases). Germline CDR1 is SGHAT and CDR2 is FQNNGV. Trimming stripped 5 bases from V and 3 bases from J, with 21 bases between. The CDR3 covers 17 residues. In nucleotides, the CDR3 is TGTGCCAGCAGCGCAACGCGTGTGGACTGGGCAACAGATACGCAGTATTTT. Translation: CASSATRVDWATDTQYF.

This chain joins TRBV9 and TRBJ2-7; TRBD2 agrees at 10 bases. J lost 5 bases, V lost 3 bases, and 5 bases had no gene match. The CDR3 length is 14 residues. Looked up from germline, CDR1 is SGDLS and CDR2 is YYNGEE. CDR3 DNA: TGTGCCAGCAGCGAAAGCGGGAGGGCTCACGAGCAGTACTTC. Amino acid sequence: CASSESGRAHEQYF.

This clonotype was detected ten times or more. The CDR3 reads CASSYRAHSSYNEQFF. The CDR3 bases are TGTGCCAGCAGTTACCGGGCCCACAGCTCCTACAATGAGCAGTTCTTC. V is TRBV5-6 and J is TRBJ2-1, with D uncertain. The CDR3 is 16 amino acids. CDR1 is SGHDT, CDR2 YYEEEE, per germline. Trimming left V 5 bases short and J 0 bases short, with 15 bases between.

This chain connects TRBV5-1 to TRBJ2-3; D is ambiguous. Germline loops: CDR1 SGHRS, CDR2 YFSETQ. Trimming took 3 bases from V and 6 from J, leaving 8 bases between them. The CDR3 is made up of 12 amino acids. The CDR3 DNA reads TGCGCCAGCAGCTCGACTGGGGATACGCAGTATTTT. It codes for CASSSTGDTQYF.

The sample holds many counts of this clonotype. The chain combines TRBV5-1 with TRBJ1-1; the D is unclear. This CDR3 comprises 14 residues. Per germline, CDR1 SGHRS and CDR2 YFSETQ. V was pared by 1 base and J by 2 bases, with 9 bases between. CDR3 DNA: TGCGCCAGCAGCTTGTCAGCGTTAAACACTGAAGCTTTCTTT. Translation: CASSLSALNTEAFF.

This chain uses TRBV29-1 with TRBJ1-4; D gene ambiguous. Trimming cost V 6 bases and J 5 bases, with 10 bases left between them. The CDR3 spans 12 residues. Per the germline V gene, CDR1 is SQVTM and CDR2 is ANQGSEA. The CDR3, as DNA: TGCAGCGTGGAGGCATCGAATGAAAAACTGTTTTTT. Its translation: CSVEASNEKLFF.

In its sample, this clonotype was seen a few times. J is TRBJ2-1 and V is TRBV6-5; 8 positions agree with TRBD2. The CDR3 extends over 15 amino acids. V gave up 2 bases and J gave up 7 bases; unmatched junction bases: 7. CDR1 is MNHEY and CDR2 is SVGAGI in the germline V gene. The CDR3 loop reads CASSYGGVAGNEQFF. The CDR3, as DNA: TGTGCCAGCAGTTACGGGGGAGTAGCGGGGAATGAGCAGTTCTTC.

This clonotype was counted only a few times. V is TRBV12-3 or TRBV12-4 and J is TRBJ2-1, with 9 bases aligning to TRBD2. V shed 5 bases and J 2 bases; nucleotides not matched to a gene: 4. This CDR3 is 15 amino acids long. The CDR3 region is CASSRASGAYNEQFF. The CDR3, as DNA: TGTGCCAGCAGTCGGGCTAGCGGGGCCTACAATGAGCAGTTCTTC.

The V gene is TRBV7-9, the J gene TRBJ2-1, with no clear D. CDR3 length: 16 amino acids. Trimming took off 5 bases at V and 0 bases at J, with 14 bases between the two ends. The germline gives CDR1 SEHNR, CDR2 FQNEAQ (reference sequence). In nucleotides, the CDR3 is TGTGCCAGCAGCCCCACCCTAGGGCTCTCCTACAATGAGCAGTTCTTC. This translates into CASSPTLGLSYNEQFF.

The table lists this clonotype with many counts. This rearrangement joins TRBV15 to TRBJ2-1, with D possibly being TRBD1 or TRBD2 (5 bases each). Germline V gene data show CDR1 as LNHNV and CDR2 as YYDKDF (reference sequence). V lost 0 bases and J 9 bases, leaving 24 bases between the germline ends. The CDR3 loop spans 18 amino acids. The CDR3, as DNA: TGTGCCACCAGCAGAGATAAAACCAATAGGGACGTCGTGAGTGAGCAGTTCTTC. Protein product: CATSRDKTNRDVVSEQFF. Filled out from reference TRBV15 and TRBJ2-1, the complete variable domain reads DAMVIQNPRYQVTQFGKPVTLSCSQTLNHNVMYWYQQKSSQAPKLLFHYYDKDFNNEADTPDNFQSRRPNTSFCFLDIRSPGLGDTAMYLCATSRDKTNRDVVSEQFFGPGTRLTVL.

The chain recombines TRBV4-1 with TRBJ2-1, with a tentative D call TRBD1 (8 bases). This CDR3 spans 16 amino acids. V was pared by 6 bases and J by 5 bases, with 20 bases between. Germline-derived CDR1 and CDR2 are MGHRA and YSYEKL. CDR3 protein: CASRPPGQGGNNEQFF. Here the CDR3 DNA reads TGCGCCAGCAGACCACCTGGACAGGGAGGGAACAATGAGCAGTTCTTC.

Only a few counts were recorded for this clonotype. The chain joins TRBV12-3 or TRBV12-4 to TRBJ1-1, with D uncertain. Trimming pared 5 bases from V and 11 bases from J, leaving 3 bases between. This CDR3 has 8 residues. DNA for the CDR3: TGTGCCAGCAGTCTGGCTTTCTTT. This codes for CASSLAFF.

CDR3: CASSQETARELFF. The DNA of the CDR3 is TGTGCCAGCAGCCAAGAGACTGCCCGGGAGCTGTTTTTT. The rearrangement uses TRBV3-1 and TRBJ2-2; D is unclear. Per germline, CDR1 LGHDT and CDR2 YNNKEL (reference sequence). The CDR3 covers 13 residues. The V end was cut by 0 bases, the J end by 9 bases, with 8 bases between.

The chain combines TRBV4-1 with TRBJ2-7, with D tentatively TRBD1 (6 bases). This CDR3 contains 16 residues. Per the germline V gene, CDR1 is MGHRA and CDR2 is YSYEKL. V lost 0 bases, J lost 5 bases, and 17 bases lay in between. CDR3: CASSQEGNRVINEQYV. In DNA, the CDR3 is TGCGCCAGCAGCCAAGAAGGTAACAGGGTGATAAACGAGCAGTACGTC.

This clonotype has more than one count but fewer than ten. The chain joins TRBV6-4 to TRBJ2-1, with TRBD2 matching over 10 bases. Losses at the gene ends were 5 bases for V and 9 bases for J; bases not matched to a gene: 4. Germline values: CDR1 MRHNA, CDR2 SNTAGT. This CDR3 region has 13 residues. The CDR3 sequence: CASSRLAGGEQFF. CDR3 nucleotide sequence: TGTGCCAGCAGTCGACTAGCGGGCGGTGAGCAGTTCTTC.

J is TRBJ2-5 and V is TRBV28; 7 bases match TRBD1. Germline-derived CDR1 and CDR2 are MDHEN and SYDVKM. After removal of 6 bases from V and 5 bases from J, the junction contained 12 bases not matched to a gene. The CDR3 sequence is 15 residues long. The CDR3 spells CASSQTGAAAETQYF. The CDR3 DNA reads TGTGCCAGCAGCCAAACAGGGGCCGCAGCGGAGACCCAGTACTTC.

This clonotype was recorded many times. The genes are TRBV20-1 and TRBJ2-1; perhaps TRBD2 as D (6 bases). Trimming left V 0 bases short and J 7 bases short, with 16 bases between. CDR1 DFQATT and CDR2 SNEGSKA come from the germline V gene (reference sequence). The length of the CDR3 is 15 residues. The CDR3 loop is CSARDLTRGQNEQFF. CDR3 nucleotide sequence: TGCAGTGCTAGAGACCTGACTAGAGGGCAAAATGAGCAGTTCTTC.

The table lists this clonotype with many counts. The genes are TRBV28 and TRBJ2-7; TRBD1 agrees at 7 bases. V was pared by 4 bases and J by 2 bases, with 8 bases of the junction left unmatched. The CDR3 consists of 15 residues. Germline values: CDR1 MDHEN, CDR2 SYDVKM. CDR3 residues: CASSSVRQGPYEQYV. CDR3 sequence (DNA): TGTGCCAGCAGTTCTGTTCGACAGGGTCCCTACGAGCAGTACGTC.

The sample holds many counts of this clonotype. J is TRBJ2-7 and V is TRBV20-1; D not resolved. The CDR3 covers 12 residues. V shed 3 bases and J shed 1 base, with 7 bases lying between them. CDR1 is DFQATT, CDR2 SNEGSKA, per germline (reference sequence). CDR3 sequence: CSARSGSYEQYF. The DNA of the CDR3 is TGCAGTGCTAGGTCCGGTTCCTACGAGCAGTACTTC.

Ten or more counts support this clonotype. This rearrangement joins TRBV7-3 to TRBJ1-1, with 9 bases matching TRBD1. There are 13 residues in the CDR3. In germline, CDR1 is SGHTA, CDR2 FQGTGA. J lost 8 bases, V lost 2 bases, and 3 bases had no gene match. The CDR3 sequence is CASSLSGTGEAFF. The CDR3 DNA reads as TGTGCCAGCAGCTTATCCGGGACAGGGGAAGCTTTCTTT.

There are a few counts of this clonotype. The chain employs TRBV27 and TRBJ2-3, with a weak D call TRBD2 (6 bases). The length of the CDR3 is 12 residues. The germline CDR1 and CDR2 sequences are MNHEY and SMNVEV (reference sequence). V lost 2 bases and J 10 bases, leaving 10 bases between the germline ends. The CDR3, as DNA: TGTGCCAGCAGTTTAGGGGGGACGGCGCAGTATTTT. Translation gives CASSLGGTAQYF.

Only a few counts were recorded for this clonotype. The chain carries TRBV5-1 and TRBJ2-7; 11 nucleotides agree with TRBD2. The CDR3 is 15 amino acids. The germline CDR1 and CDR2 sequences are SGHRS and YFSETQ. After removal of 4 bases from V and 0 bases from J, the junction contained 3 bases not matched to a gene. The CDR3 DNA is TGCGCCAGCAGCCCGACTAGCGGGGACTCCTACGAGCAGTACTTC. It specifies CASSPTSGDSYEQYF. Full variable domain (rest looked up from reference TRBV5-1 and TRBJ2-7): KAGVTQTPRYLIKTRGQQVTLSCSPISGHRSVSWYQQTPGQGLQFLFEYFSETQRNKGNFPGRFSGRQFSNSRSEMNVSTLELGDSALYLCASSPTSGDSYEQYFGPGTRLTVT.

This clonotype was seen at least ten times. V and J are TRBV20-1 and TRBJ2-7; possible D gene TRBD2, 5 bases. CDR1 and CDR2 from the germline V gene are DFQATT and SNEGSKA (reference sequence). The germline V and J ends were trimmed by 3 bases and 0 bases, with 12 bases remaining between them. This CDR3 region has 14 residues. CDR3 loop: CSARLYGNSYEQYF. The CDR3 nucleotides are TGCAGTGCTAGGCTTTACGGGAACTCCTACGAGCAGTACTTC.